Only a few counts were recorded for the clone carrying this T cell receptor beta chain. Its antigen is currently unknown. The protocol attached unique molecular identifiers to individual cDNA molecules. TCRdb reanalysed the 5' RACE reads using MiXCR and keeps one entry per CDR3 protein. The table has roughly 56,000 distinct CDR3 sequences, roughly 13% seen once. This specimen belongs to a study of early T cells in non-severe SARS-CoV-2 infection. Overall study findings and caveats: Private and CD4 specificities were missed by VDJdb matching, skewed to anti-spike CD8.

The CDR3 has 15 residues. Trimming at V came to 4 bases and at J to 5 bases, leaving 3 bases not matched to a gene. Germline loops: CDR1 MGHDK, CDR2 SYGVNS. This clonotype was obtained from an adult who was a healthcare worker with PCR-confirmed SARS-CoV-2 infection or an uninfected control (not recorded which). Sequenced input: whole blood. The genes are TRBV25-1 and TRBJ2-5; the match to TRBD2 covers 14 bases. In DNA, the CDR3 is TGTGCCAGCAGTGCGGGACTAGCGGGAGCCGAGACCCAGTACTTC. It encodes CASSAGLAGAETQYF.